This TCR beta chain was identified in a study of HIV-infected patients and healthy controls. Each CDR3 protein is one row after TCRdb ran MiXCR on the 5' RACE reads. Of more than 60,000 distinct CDR3 sequences listed, 15% to 20% were seen once; the top ten hold approximately 1.5%. Between the trimmed V and J ends, which lost 0 bases and 4 bases, there was a span of 7 bases. Per the germline V gene, CDR1 is MNHEY and CDR2 is SVGAGI. The CDR3 is made up of 14 amino acids. Sequenced: CD4+ T cells from blood. The rearrangement uses TRBV6-5 and TRBJ1-3; D remains unclear. The TCR was taken from a human donor in good health. The CDR3: CASSYSGAGNTIYF. The DNA for the CDR3 is TGTGCCAGCAGTTACTCAGGAGCCGGAAACACCATATATTTT.